This TCR beta chain was sequenced for a study of blood T cell repertoires in COVID-19. Study background: Spain, Italy and the United States supplied samples that represented acute and convalescent COVID-19.

In the authors' methods: Reference gene primer amplification yielded estimated nucleated cell counts. Libraries were prepared by immunoSEQ multiplex PCR; TCRdb keeps only in-frame clonotypes and omits some of them. That table supplies the V and J calls and clone size; D and trimming were determined from the DNA. The table shows some 240,000 clones, with 75% to 85% occurring only once. This clone occurred once. Between the trimmed V and J ends, which lost 0 bases and 5 bases, there was a span of 13 bases. The CDR3 sequence is 15 residues long. Germline CDR1 reads LGHNA; CDR2 reads YNFKEQ. V usage is TRBV4-2 and J usage is TRBJ2-5, with a tentative D call TRBD2 (5 bases). This TCR came from a man aged 50-59 years with active or convalescent COVID-19. Sample: peripheral blood. CDR3 loop: CASSQDPGTEETQYF. The CDR3 region has the DNA TGTGCCAGCAGCCAAGATCCGGGAACGGAGGAGACCCAGTACTTC.